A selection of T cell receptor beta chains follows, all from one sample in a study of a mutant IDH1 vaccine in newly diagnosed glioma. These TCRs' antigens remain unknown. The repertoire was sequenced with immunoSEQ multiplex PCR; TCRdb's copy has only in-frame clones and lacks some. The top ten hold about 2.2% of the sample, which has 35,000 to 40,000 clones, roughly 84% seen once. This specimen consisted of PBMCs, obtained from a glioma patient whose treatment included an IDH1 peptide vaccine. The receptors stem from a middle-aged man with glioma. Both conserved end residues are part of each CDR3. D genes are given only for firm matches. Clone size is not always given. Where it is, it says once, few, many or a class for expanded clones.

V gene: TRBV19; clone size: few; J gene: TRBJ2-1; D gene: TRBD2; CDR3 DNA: TGTGCCAGTAGTATAGCCCCGGGAGGGTACAATGAGCAGTTCTTC; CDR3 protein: CASSIAPGGYNEQFF
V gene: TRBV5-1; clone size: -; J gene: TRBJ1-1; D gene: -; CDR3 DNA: TGCGCCAGCAGTTGGGCAGATAACACTGAAGCTTTCTTT; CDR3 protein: CASSWADNTEAFF
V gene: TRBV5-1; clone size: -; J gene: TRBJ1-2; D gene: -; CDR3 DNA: TGCGCCAGCAGCTTGTTGGGGGAAGGCTACACCTTC; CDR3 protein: CASSLLGEGYTF
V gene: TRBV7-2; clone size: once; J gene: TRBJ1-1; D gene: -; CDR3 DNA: TGTGCCAGCAGCTTACAGGGGCATAACACTGAAGCTTTCTTT; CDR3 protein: CASSLQGHNTEAFF
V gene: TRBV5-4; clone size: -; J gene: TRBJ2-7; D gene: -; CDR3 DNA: TGTGCCAGCAGCTTGGAGCAGGACTCCTACGAGCAGTACTTC; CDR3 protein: CASSLEQDSYEQYF
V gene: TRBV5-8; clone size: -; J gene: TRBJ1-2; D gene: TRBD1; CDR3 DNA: TGTGCCAGCAGCTTACCGACAGGGTTGGGCTATGGCTACACCTTC; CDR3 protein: CASSLPTGLGYGYTF
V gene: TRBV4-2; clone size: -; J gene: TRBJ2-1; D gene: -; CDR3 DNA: TGTGCCAGCAGCCAAGATGGCAGGGGTGGGAATGAGCAGTTCTTC; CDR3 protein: CASSQDGRGGNEQFF
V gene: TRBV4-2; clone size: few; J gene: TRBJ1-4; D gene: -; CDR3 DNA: TGTGCCAGCAGCCAAGGGGCAGTAGAAAAACTGTTTTTT; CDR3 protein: CASSQGAVEKLFF
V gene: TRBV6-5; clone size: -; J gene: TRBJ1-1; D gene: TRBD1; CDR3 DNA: TGTGCCAGCAGTTACTCTAGACAGGGGGAAGGTGAAGCTTTCTTT; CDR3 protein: CASSYSRQGEGEAFF
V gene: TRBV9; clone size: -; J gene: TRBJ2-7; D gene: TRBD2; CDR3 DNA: TGTGCCAGCAGCGTAGAGGCGGGAGGCAACTACGAGCAGTACTTC; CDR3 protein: CASSVEAGGNYEQYF
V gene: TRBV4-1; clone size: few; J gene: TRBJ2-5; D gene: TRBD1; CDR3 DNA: TGCGCCAGCAGCCAGGACAGGGATAAGACCCAGTACTTC; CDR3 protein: CASSQDRDKTQYF
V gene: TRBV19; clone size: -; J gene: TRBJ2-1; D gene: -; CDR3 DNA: TGTGCCAGTACCCGTGGAAGCTCCTACAATGAGCAGTTCTTC; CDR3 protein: CASTRGSSYNEQFF
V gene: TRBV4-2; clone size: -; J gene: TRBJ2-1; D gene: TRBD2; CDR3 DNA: TGTGCCAGCAGCCAAGAACTAGCGGGAGGCTACAATGAGCAGTTCTTC; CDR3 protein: CASSQELAGGYNEQFF
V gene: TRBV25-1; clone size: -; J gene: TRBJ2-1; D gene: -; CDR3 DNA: TGTGCCAGCAGTCCCCCGGGACTCATACACTACAATGAGCAGTTCTTC; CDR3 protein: CASSPPGLIHYNEQFF
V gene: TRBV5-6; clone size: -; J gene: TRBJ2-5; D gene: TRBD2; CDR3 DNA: TGTGCCAGCAGCTTCCCCGGGGGGAGCGGGAGGGAGACCCAGTACTTC; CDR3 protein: CASSFPGGSGRETQYF
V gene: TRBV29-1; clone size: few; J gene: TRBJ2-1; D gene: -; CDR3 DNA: TGCAGCGTCGTTCGGGACACCGGCAAGTTCTTC; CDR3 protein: CSVVRDTGKFF
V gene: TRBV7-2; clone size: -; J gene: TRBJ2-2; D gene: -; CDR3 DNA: TGTGCCAGCAGCTTAGCCAGAGCCAACACCGGGGAGCTGTTTTTT; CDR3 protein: CASSLARANTGELFF
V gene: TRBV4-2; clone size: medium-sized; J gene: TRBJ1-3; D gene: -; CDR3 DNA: TGTGCCAGCAGCCAAGATGGGTTTGGAAACACCATATATTTT; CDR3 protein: CASSQDGFGNTIYF
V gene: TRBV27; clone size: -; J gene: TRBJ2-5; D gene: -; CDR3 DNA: TGTGCCAGCAGTGGGGGGTTGGGGGGCGTGGAGACCCAGTACTTC; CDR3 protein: CASSGGLGGVETQYF
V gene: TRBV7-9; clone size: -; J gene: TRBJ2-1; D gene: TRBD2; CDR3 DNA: TGTGCCAGCAGCTTAGAACTAGCGGACAATGAGCAGTTCTTC; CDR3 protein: CASSLELADNEQFF
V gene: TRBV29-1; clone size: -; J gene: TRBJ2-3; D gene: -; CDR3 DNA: TGCAGCGCTGATGGCGGGGTTAGCACAGATACGCAGTATTTT; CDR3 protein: CSADGGVSTDTQYF
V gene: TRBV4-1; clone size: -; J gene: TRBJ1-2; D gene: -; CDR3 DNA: TGCGCCAGCAGCCGAGACGGAACCTCTAACTATGGCTACACCTTC; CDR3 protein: CASSRDGTSNYGYTF
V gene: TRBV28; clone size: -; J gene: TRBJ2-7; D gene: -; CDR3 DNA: TGTGCCAGCAAGGATCTACCCTACGAGCAGTACTTC; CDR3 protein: CASKDLPYEQYF
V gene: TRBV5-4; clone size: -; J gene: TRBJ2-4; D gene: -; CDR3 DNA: TGTGCCAGCAGCTTGGCAAGGGGGGTGAGCAAAAACATTCAGTACTTC; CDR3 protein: CASSLARGVSKNIQYF
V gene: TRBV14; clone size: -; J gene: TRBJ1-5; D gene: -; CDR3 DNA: TGTGCCAGCAGCCTGAACTCTCAGACGCCCCAGCATTTT; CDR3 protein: CASSLNSQTPQHF
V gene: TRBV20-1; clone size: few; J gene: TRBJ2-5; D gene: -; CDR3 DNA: TGCAGCGCCGTTCGCCAAGAGACCCAGTACTTC; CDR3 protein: CSAVRQETQYF
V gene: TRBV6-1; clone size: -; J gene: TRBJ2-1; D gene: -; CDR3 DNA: TGTGCCAGCAGTGAAAGTGGGGGGCGCAACCCGAGCTCCTACAATGAGCAGTTCTTC; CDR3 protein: CASSESGGRNPSSYNEQFF
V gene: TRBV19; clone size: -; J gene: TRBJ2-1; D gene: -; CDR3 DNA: TGTGCCAGTAGTACCCGGGACGGCTACAATGAGCAGTTCTTC; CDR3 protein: CASSTRDGYNEQFF
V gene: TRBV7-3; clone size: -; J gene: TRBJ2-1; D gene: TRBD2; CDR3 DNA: TGTGCCAGCAGCCCCACCGGGACTAGCGGGAGGATTGAGCAGTTCTTC; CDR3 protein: CASSPTGTSGRIEQFF
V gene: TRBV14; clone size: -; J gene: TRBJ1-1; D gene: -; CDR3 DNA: TGTGCCAGCAAAGAATTTATGAACACTGAAGCTTTCTTT; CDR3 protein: CASKEFMNTEAFF
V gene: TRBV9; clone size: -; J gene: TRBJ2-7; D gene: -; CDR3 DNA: TGTGCCAGCAGCGCCACGGGACGCCCGTCCGAGCAGTACTTC; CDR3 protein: CASSATGRPSEQYF
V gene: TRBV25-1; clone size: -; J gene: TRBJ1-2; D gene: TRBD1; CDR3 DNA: TGTGCCAGCGGAAGGACAGGGGATTTTTATGGCTACACCTTC; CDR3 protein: CASGRTGDFYGYTF
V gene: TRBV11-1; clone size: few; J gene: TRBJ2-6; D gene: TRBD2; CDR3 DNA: TGTGCCAGCAGCTGGGGGACTAGCGACTCTGGGGCCAACGTCCTGACTTTC; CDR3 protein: CASSWGTSDSGANVLTF
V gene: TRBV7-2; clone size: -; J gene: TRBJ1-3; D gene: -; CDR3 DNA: TGTGCCAGCAGCTTAGTCCGTTCTCTTGGAAACACCATATATTTT; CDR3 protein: CASSLVRSLGNTIYF
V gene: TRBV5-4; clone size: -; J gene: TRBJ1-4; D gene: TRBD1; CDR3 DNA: TGTGCCAGCAGCTCCAGGGGGCAAGGTGAAAAACTGTTTTTT; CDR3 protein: CASSSRGQGEKLFF
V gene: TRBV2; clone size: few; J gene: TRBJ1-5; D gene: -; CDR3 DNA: TGTGCCAGCAACCTCGACAGCGGCAATCAGCCCCAGCATTTT; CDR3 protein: CASNLDSGNQPQHF